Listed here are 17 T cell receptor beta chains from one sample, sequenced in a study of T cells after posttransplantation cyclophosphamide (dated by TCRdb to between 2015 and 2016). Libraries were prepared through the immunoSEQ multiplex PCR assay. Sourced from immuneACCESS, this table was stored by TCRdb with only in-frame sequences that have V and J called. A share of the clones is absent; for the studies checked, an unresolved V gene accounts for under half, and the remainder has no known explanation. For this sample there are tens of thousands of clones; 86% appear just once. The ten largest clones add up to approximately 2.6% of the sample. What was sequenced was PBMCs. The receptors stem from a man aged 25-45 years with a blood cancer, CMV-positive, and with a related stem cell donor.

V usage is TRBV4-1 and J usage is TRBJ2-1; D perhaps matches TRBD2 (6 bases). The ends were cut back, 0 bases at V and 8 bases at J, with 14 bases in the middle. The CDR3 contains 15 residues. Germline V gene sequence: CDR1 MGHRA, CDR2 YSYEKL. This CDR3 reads CASSQEGGGSHEQFF. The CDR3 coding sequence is TGCGCCAGCAGCCAAGAGGGGGGAGGAAGTCATGAGCAGTTCTTC.

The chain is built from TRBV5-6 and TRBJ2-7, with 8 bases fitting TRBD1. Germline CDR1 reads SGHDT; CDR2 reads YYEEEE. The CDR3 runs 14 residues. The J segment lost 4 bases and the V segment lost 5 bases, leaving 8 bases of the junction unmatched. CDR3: CASSSGTGLYEQYF. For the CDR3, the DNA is TGTGCCAGCAGTTCCGGGACAGGCCTTTACGAGCAGTACTTC. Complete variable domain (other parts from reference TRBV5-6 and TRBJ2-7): DAGVTQSPTHLIKTRGQQVTLRCSPKSGHDTVSWYQQALGQGPQFIFQYYEEEERQRGNFPDRFSGHQFPNYSSELNVNALLLGDSALYLCASSSGTGLYEQYFGPGTRLTVT.

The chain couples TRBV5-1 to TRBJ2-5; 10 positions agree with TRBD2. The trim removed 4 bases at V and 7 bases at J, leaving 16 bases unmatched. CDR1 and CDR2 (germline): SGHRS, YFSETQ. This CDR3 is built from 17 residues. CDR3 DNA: TGCGCCAGCAGCCCCCTCTTAGCGGGAGGCCCGTCAGGGACCCAGTACTTC. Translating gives CASSPLLAGGPSGTQYF.

CDR3 sequence (DNA): TGTGCCAGCAGACTTACAGGGGTAGCCGGGGAGCTGTTTTTT. Protein: CASRLTGVAGELFF. The chain uses TRBV7-9 and TRBJ2-2, with TRBD1 matching over 7 bases. The CDR3 is 14 amino acids. Trimming removed 6 bases from V and 6 bases from J; junction bases left unmatched: 7. CDR1 and CDR2 from the germline V gene are SEHNR and FQNEAQ (reference sequence).

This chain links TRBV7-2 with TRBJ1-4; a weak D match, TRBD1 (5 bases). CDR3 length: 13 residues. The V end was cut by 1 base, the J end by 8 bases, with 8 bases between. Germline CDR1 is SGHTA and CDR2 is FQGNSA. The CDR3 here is CASSLGTREKLFF. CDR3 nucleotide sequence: TGTGCCAGCAGCTTAGGGACACGCGAAAAACTGTTTTTT. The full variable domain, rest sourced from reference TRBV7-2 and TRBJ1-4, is GAGVSQSPSNKVTEKGKDVELRCDPISGHTALYWYRQSLGQGLEFLIYFQGNSAPDKSGLPSDRFSAERTGGSVSTLTIQRTQQEDSAVYLCASSLGTREKLFFGSGTQLSVL.

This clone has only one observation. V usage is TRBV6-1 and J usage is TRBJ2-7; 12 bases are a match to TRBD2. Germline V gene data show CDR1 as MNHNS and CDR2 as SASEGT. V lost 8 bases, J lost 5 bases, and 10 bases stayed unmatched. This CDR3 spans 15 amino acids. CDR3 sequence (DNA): TGTGCCAGCCGGAAGACTAGCGGGAGTCTCGACGAGCAGTACTTC. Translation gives CASRKTSGSLDEQYF.

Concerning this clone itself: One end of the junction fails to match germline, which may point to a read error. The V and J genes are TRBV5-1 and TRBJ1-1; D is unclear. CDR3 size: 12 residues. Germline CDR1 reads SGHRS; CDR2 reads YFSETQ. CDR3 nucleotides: TGCGCCAGCAGATCGGTTGACACTGAAGCTCTCTTT. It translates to CASRSVDTEALF.

The CDR3 here is CATSTGRSYNEQFF. DNA of the CDR3: TGTGCCACTTCTACGGGGAGATCTTACAATGAGCAGTTCTTC. This chain joins TRBV6-1 and TRBJ2-1; TRBD2 is a possible D gene (5 bases). Germline V lookup: CDR1 MNHNS, CDR2 SASEGT. V lost 10 bases, J lost 4 bases, and 17 bases lay in between. There are 14 residues in the CDR3.

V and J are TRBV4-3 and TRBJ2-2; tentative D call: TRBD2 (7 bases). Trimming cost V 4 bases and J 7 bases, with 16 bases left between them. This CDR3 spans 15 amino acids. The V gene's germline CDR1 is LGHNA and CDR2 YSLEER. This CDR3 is CASSPKGGQGGELFF. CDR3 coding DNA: TGCGCCAGCAGCCCGAAGGGGGGGCAGGGCGGGGAGCTGTTTTTT.

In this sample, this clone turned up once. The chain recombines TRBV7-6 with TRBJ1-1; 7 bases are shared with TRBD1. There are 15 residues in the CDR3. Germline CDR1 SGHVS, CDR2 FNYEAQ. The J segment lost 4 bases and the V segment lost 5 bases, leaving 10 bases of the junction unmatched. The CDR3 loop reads CASSPRTGRGTEAFF. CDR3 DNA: TGTGCCAGCAGCCCCAGGACAGGTCGTGGCACTGAAGCTTTCTTT.

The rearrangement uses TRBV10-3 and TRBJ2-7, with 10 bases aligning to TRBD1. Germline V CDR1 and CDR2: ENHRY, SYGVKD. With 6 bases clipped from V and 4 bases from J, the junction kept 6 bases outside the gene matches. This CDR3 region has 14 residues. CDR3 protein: CAIRGDRGGYEQYF. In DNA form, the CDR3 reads TGTGCCATCAGGGGGGACAGGGGCGGGTACGAGCAGTACTTC.

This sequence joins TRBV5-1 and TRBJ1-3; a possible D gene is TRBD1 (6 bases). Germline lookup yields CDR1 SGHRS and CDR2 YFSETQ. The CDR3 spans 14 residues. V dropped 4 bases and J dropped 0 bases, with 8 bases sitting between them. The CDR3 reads CASSRQVSGNTIYF. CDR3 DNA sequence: TGCGCCAGCAGCCGACAGGTCTCTGGAAACACCATATATTTT.

The CDR3 DNA reads as TGCAGCGTTGACGGGAACACCGGGGAGCTGTTTTTT. Its protein product is CSVDGNTGELFF. The chain combines TRBV29-1 with TRBJ2-2; D is ambiguous. Between the trimmed V and J ends, which lost 3 bases and 1 base, there was a span of 3 bases. Germline V lookup: CDR1 SQVTM, CDR2 ANQGSEA. The CDR3 consists of 12 residues.

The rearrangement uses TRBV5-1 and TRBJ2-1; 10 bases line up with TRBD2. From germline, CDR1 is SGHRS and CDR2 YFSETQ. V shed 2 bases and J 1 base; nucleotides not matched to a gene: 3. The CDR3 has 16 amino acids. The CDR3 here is CASSLGLAVSYNEQFF. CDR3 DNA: TGCGCCAGCAGCTTAGGACTAGCGGTGTCCTACAATGAGCAGTTCTTC.

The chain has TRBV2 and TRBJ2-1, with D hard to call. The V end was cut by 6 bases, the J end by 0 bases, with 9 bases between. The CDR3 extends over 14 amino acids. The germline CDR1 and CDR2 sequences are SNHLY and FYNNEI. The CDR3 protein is CASSELISYNEQFF. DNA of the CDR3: TGTGCCAGCAGCGAGCTGATCTCCTACAATGAGCAGTTCTTC.

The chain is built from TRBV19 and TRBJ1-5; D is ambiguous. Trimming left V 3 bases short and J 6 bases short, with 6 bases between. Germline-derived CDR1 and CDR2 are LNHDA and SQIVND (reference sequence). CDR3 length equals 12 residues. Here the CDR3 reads CASSIFFQPQHF. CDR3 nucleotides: TGTGCCAGTAGTATCTTCTTTCAGCCCCAGCATTTT. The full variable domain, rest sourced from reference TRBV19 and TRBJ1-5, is DGGITQSPKYLFRKEGQNVTLSCEQNLNHDAMYWYRQDPGQGLRLIYYSQIVNDFQKGDIAEGYSVSREKKESFPLTVTSAQKNPTAFYLCASSIFFQPQHFGDGTRLSIL.

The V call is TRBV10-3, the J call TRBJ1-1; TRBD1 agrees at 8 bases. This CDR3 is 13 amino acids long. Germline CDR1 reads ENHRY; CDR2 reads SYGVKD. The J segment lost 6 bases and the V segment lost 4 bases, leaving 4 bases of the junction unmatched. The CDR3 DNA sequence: TGTGCCATCAGTGTACAGGGGGTAGCTGAAGCTTTCTTT. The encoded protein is CAISVQGVAEAFF.